This T cell receptor (beta chain) was sequenced during a study of blood T cell repertoires in COVID-19. Looking at the study overall: Two consecutive negative NP/OP PCR tests, clearance, or resolved symptoms defined Cohort 3 recovery. Samples of COVID-19 (acute and convalescent) were obtained from the United States, Italy and Spain.

As processed by the authors: Researchers report that nucleated cell counts were estimated from reference gene primer amplification. Measured with immunoSEQ multiplex PCR; TCRdb has only the in-frame clones, and not every one. The V and J calls and clone size are taken from that table; D and trimming were inferred from the DNA. Altogether around 360,000 clones are present, roughly 86% being singletons, with the ten largest covering roughly 2%. The CDR3 runs 14 residues. Trimming cost V 4 bases and J 2 bases, with 12 bases left between them. Germline V gene sequence: CDR1 SQVTM, CDR2 ANQGSEA. In assigning cohorts, the study relied on participant-reported clinical history. This clone was observed once.

The chain is built from TRBV29-1 and TRBJ1-5, with a possible D match to TRBD1 (5 bases). The sequenced sample was PBMCs or T cells enriched from blood (not recorded which). This receptor was identified in a man in his forties or fifties in a cohort exposed to, infected with or recovered from COVID-19 (not recorded which). CDR3 nucleotide sequence: TGCAGCGTTGGGGGGGGTTGGGGCAATCAGCCCCAGCATTTT. Residues: CSVGGGWGNQPQHF.